This TCR beta chain was obtained from a study of chemoradiotherapy in HPV16-positive cancers. Repeated repertoire sampling spanned the course of chemoradiotherapy. TCRdb keeps only in-frame clones here, not all; method: immunoSEQ multiplex PCR. Seen here are approximately 27,000 clones, 84% observed once, and the top ten hold approximately 5%. The receptor's source is a human donor with HPV-associated anogenital cancer. The source was blood, collected from a patient who underwent chemoradiotherapy.

CDR3 sequence reads: CAWRQGSTDTQYF. CDR3 nucleotides: TGTGCCTGGAGACAGGGGTCCACAGATACGCAGTATTTT. The chain combines TRBV30 with TRBJ2-3, with 7 bases identical to TRBD1. This CDR3 is 13 amino acids long. CDR1 and CDR2 from the germline V gene are GTSNPN and SVGIG (reference sequence). V shed 3 bases, J shed 2 bases, and the junction held 2 bases outside the gene matches.